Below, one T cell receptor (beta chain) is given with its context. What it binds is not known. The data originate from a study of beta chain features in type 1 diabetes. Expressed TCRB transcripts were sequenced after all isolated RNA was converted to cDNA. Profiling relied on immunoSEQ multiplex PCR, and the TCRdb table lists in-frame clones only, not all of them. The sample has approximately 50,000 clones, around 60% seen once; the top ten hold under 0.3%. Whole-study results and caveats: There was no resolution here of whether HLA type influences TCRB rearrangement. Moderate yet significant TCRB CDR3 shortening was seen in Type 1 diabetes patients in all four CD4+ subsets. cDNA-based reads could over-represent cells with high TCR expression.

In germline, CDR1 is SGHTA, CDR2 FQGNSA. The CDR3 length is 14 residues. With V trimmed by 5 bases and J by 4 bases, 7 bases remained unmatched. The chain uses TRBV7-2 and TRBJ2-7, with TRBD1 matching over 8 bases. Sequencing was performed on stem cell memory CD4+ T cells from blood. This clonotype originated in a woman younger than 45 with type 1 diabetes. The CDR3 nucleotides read TGTGCCAGCAGCCCCCGGACAGGGCCTTACGAGCAGTACTTC. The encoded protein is CASSPRTGPYEQYF.